The TCR beta chain under discussion was sequenced for a study of T cells in narcolepsy. On this clone itself: Its antigen remains unidentified.

Overall study findings and caveats: HCRT-specific and TRIB2-specific autoreactive clonotypes appeared among same-patient CSF and blood CD4+ clonotypes. No autoreactive T cell clone sequences appeared in some memory CD4+ repertoires. Reportedly, autoreactive clonotypes were serially detected in patients' blood but not controls'.

Profiling relied on immunoSEQ multiplex PCR, and the TCRdb table lists in-frame clones only, not all of them. Among about 29,000 clones, about 87% were seen once, and the ten largest hold more than 0.75%. This TCR was recovered from a human donor in good health. The sample taken for sequencing was memory (CD45RA-) CD4+ T cells from blood.

CDR3 in DNA: TGTGCCAGCAGTGAAGTCTACGAGCAGTACTTC. It specifies CASSEVYEQYF. The chain has TRBV25-1 and TRBJ2-7; no clear D gene. The CDR3 spans 11 residues. Trimming left V 2 bases short and J 3 bases short, with 2 bases between. CDR1 MGHDK and CDR2 SYGVNS come from the germline V gene.